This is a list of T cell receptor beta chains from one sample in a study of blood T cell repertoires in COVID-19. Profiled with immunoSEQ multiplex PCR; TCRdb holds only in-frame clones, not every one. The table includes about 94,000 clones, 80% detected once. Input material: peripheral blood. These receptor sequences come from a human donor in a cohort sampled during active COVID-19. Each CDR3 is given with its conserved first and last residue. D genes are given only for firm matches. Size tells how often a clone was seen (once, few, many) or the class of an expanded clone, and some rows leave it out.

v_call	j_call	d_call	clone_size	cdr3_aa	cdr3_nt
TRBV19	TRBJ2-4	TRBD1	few	CASSRSGQGAKNIQYF	TGTGCCAGTAGTCGATCGGGACAGGGGGCCAAAAACATTCAGTACTTC
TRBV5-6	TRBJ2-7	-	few	CASSRAGIYEQYF	TGTGCCAGCAGCAGGGCGGGAATCTACGAGCAGTACTTC
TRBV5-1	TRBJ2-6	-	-	CASSSRSGANVLTF	TGCGCCAGCAGCTCCCGCTCTGGGGCCAACGTCCTGACTTTC
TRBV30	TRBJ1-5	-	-	CAWSPRDNQPQHF	TGTGCCTGGAGTCCCAGGGACAATCAGCCCCAGCATTTT
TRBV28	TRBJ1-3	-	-	CASSGGRHSGNTIYF	TGTGCCAGCAGTGGAGGACGGCACTCTGGAAACACCATATATTTT
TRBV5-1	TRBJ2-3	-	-	CASSLAQDTQYF	TGCGCCAGCAGCTTGGCGCAGGATACGCAGTATTTT
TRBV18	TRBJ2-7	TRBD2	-	CASSGTSYYEQYF	TGTGCCAGCTCAGGGACTAGCTACTACGAGCAGTACTTC
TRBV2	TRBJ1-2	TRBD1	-	CASSAQGRNGYTF	TGTGCCAGCAGTGCACAGGGGAGGAATGGCTACACCTTC
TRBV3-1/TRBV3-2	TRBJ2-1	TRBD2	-	CASSTGGGRRNEQFF	TGTGCCAGCAGCACCGGCGGGGGGCGCAGGAATGAGCAGTTCTTC
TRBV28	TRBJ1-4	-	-	CASRQALNEKLFF	TGTGCCAGCAGACAGGCCCTTAATGAAAAACTGTTTTTT
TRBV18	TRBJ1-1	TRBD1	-	CASSPLQGGGNTEAFF	TGTGCCAGCTCACCGTTACAGGGGGGAGGTAACACTGAAGCTTTCTTT
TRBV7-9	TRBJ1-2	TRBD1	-	CASGDRYSSYGYTF	TGTGCCAGCGGGGACAGGTATAGCTCCTATGGCTACACCTTC
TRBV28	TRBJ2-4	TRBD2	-	CASSLGGTRGNIQYF	TGTGCCAGCAGTTTAGGGGGGACTAGAGGGAACATTCAGTACTTC
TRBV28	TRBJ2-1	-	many	CASSFLQALFGEQFF	TGTGCCAGCAGTTTTTTGCAGGCCCTATTTGGGGAGCAGTTCTTC
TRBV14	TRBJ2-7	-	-	CASSQTGTRMLREQYF	TGTGCCAGCAGCCAGACCGGGACACGGATGCTACGGGAGCAGTACTTC
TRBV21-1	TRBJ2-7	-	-	CASSKTPAGGRAYEQYF	TGTGCCAGCAGCAAAACCCCCGCCGGCGGGAGGGCCTACGAGCAGTACTTC